A selection of T cell receptor beta chains follows, all from one sample in a study of CD8 T cells in ankylosing spondylitis. TCRdb re-derived calls from the 5' RACE reads in MiXCR, one entry per CDR3 protein. The repertoire holds about 220,000 distinct CDR3 sequences, with over 9.5% as singletons. The sample taken for sequencing was blood, either unsorted or a sorted T cell fraction (not recorded which). These receptors were collected from a male donor with ankylosing spondylitis or in good health (not recorded which). CDR3s include the opening cysteine and the closing phenylalanine or tryptophan. A D gene is named only where the DNA matches it firmly. Clone size, where shown, is once, few, many, or a class for clones that have expanded.

j_call: TRBJ1-1; v_call: TRBV27; d_call: .; clone_size: many; cdr3_aa: CASRSLSRTNTEAFF; cdr3_nt: TGTGCCAGCAGATCCCTCTCAAGAACGAACACTGAAGCTTTCTTT
j_call: TRBJ1-2; v_call: TRBV7-2; d_call: TRBD1; clone_size: many; cdr3_aa: CASSLEGQAGGYGYTF; cdr3_nt: TGTGCCAGCAGCTTAGAGGGACAGGCTGGGGGCTATGGCTACACCTTC
j_call: TRBJ1-2; v_call: TRBV29-1; d_call: TRBD1; clone_size: few; cdr3_aa: CSVERDRGVYGYTF; cdr3_nt: TGCAGCGTTGAAAGGGACAGGGGCGTCTATGGCTACACCTTC
j_call: TRBJ2-3; v_call: TRBV12-3/TRBV12-4; d_call: TRBD1; clone_size: once; cdr3_aa: CASSFWTGGTDTQYF; cdr3_nt: TGTGCCAGCAGTTTCTGGACAGGGGGCACAGATACGCAGTATTTT
j_call: TRBJ2-7; v_call: TRBV5-6; d_call: .; clone_size: .; cdr3_aa: CASSFAGDGEQYF; cdr3_nt: TGTGCCAGCAGCTTTGCAGGGGATGGCGAGCAGTACTTC
j_call: TRBJ2-5; v_call: TRBV2; d_call: .; clone_size: few; cdr3_aa: CASSGTDGTDLVLTQYF; cdr3_nt: TGTGCCAGCAGCGGTACGGATGGGACGGACTTAGTTTTGACCCAGTACTTC
j_call: TRBJ1-6; v_call: TRBV2; d_call: .; clone_size: many; cdr3_aa: CASSGRTGGSPLHF; cdr3_nt: TGTGCCAGCAGTGGAAGGACGGGGGGTTCACCCCTCCACTTT
j_call: TRBJ1-5; v_call: TRBV4-2; d_call: .; clone_size: .; cdr3_aa: CASSQEVSPQPQHF; cdr3_nt: TGTGCCAGCAGCCAAGAAGTCAGTCCTCAGCCCCAGCATTTT
j_call: TRBJ1-4; v_call: TRBV7-9; d_call: TRBD1; clone_size: few; cdr3_aa: CASSPRTGGSEKLFF; cdr3_nt: TGTGCCAGCAGCCCAAGGACAGGGGGAAGTGAAAAACTGTTTTTT
j_call: TRBJ1-1; v_call: TRBV29-1; d_call: .; clone_size: few; cdr3_aa: CSVVRQGNTEAFF; cdr3_nt: TGCAGCGTTGTTAGGCAGGGTAACACTGAAGCTTTCTTT
j_call: TRBJ2-7; v_call: TRBV20-1; d_call: .; clone_size: many; cdr3_aa: CSASPRSYEQYF; cdr3_nt: TGCAGTGCTAGTCCGCGCTCCTACGAGCAGTACTTC
j_call: TRBJ1-2; v_call: TRBV29-1; d_call: .; clone_size: few; cdr3_aa: CSVVNGYGYTF; cdr3_nt: TGCAGCGTTGTTAACGGCTATGGCTACACCTTC
j_call: TRBJ2-5; v_call: TRBV12-5; d_call: TRBD1; clone_size: .; cdr3_aa: CASGTGTAQETQYF; cdr3_nt: TGTGCTAGTGGAACGGGGACAGCTCAAGAGACCCAGTACTTC